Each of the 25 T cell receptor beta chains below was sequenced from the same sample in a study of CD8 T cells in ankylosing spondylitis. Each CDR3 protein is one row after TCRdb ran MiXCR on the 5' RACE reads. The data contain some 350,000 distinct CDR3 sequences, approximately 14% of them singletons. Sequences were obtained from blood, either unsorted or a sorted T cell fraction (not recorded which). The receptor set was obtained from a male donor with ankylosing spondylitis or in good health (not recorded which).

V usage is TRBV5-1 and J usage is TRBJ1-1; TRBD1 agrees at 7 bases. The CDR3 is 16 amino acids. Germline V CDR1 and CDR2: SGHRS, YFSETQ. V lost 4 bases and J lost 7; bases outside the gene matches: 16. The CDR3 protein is CASSPGQERSWGEAFF. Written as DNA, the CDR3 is TGCGCCAGCAGCCCTGGACAGGAGCGCTCCTGGGGTGAAGCTTTCTTT.

CDR3 bases: TGTGCCAGCAGTTACTCACGCCCAGGACAGGGGAACTCCTACGAGCAGTACTTC. Residues: CASSYSRPGQGNSYEQYF. This chain joins TRBV6-5 and TRBJ2-7; 9 bases line up with TRBD1. The ends lost 0 bases at V and 0 bases at J; junction bases unmatched: 9. The CDR3 sequence is 18 residues long. Per the germline V gene, CDR1 is MNHEY and CDR2 is SVGAGI.

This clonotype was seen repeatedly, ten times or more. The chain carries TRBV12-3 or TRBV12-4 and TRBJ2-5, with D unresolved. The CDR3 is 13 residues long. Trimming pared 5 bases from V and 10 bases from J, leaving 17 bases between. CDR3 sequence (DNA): TGTGCCAGCAGTCAGAAACAAGGAGCCAACCAGTACTTC. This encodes CASSQKQGANQYF.

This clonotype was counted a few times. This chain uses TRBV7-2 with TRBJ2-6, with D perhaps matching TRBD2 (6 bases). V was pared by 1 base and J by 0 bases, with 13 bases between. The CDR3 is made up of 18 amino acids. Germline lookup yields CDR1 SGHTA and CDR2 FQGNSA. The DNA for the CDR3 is TGTGCCAGCAGCTTAGGCTGGGACTCGTACTCTGGGGCCAACGTCCTGACTTTC. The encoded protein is CASSLGWDSYSGANVLTF.

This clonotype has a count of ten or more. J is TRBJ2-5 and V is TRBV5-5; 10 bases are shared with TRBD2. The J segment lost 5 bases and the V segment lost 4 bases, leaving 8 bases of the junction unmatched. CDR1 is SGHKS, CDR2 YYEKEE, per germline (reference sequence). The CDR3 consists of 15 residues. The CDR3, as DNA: TGTGCCAGCAGCATACCCCAGGGACTAGCGGAGACCCAGTACTTC. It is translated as CASSIPQGLAETQYF.

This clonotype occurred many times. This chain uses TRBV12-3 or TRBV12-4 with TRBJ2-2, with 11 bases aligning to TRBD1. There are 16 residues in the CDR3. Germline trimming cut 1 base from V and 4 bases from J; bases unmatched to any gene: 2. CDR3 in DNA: TGTGCCAGCAGTTTAGGGGGGACAGGGGGCACCGGGGAGCTGTTTTTT. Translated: CASSLGGTGGTGELFF.

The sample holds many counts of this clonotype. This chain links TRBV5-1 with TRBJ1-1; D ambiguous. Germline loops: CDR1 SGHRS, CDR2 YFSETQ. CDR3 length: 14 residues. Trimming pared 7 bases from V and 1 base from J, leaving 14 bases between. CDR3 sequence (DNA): TGCGCCAGCGGGGTCGGAGGGCCGAACACTGAAGCTTTCTTT. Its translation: CASGVGGPNTEAFF.

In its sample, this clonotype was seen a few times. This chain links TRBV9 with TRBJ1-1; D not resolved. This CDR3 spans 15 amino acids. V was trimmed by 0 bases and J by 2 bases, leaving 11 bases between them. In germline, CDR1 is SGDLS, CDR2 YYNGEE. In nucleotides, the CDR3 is TGTGCCAGCAGCGTAGAATGGGTCCCAAACACTGAAGCTTTCTTT. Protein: CASSVEWVPNTEAFF.

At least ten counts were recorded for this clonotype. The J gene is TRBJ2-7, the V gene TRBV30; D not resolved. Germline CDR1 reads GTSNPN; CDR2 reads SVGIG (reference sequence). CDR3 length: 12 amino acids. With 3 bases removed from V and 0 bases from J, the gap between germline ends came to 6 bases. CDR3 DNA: TGTGCCTGGAGCCCGAGCTCCTACGAGCAGTACTTC. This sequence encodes CAWSPSSYEQYF.

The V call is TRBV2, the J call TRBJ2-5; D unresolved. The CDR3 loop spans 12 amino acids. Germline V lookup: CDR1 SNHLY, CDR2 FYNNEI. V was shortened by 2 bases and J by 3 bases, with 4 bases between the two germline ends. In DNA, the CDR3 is TGTGCCAGCAGTGAACACGAAGAGACCCAGTACTTC. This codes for CASSEHEETQYF.

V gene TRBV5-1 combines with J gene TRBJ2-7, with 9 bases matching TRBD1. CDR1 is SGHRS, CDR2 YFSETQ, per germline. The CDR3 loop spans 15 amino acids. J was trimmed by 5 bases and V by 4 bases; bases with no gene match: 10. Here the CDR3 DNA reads TGCGCCAGCAGCCCCACGACAGGGGGTCCACACGAGCAGTACTTC. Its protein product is CASSPTTGGPHEQYF.

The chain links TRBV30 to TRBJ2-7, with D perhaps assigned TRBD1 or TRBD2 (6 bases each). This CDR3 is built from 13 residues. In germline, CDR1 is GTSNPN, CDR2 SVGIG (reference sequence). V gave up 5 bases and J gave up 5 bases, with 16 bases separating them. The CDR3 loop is CAWSRGLVNEQYF. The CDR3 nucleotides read TGTGCCTGGTCCCGGGGGCTTGTCAACGAGCAGTACTTC.

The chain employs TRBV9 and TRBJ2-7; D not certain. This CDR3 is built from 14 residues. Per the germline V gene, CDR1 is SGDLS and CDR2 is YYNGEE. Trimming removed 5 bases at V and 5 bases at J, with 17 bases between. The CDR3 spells CASSIGPRMDEQYF. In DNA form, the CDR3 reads TGTGCCAGCAGTATCGGGCCTCGGATGGACGAGCAGTACTTC. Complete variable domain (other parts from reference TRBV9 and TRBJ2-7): DSGVTQTPKHLITATGQRVTLRCSPRSGDLSVYWYQQSLDQGLQFLIQYYNGEERAKGNILERFSAQQFPDLHSELNLSSLELGDSALYFCASSIGPRMDEQYFGPGTRLTVT.

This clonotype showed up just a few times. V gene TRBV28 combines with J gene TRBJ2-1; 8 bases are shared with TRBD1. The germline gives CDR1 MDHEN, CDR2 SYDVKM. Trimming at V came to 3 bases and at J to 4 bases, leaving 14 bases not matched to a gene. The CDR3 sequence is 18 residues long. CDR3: CASSLDSGGTNFYNEQFF. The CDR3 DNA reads TGTGCCAGCAGTTTGGACTCAGGGGGCACCAATTTTTACAATGAGCAGTTCTTC. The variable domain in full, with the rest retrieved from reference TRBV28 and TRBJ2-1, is DVKVTQSSRYLVKRTGEKVFLECVQDMDHENMFWYRQDPGLGLRLIYFSYDVKMKEKGDIPEGYSVSREKKERFSLILESASTNQTSMYLCASSLDSGGTNFYNEQFFGPGTRLTVL.

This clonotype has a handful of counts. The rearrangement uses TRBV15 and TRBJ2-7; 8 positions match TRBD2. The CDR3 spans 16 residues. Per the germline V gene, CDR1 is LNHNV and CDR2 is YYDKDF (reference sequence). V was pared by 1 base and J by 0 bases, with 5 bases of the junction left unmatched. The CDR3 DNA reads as TGTGCCACCAGCAGAGGTGGCGGGGGGAGCTCCTACGAGCAGTACTTC. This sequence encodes CATSRGGGGSSYEQYF.

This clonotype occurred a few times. The CDR3 DNA is TGTGCCAGTAATTTCCAGGGCTTGACAGATACGCAGTATTTT. Protein product: CASNFQGLTDTQYF. The chain uses TRBV19 and TRBJ2-3; a possible D gene is TRBD1 (5 bases). Looked up from germline, CDR1 is LNHDA and CDR2 is SQIVND (reference sequence). The CDR3 contains 14 residues. V lost 7 bases to trimming and J lost 3 bases, with 14 bases between them. Full variable domain (rest looked up from reference TRBV19 and TRBJ2-3): DGGITQSPKYLFRKEGQNVTLSCEQNLNHDAMYWYRQDPGQGLRLIYYSQIVNDFQKGDIAEGYSVSREKKESFPLTVTSAQKNPTAFYLCASNFQGLTDTQYFGPGTRLTVL.

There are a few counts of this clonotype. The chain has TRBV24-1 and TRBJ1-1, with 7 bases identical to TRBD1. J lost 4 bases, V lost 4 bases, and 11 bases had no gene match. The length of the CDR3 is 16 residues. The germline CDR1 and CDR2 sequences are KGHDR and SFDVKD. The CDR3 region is CATSERQGVRITEAFF. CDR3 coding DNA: TGTGCCACCAGTGAGAGACAGGGAGTTCGGATCACTGAAGCTTTCTTT.

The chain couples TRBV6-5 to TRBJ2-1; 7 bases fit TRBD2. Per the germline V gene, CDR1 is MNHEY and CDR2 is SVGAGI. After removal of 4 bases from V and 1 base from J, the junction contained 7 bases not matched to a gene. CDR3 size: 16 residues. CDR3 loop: CASSFSLARSYNEQFF. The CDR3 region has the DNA TGTGCCAGCAGTTTCTCACTAGCGCGGTCCTACAATGAGCAGTTCTTC.

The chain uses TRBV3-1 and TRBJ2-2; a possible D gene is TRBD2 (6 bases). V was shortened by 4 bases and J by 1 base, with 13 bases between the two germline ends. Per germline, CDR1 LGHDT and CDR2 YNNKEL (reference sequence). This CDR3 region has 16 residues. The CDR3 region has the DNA TGTGCCAGCAGCCCCCTACGGAGGGTGAACACCGGGGAGCTGTTTTTT. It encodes CASSPLRRVNTGELFF. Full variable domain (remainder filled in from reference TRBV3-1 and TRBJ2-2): DTAVSQTPKYLVTQMGNDKSIKCEQNLGHDTMYWYKQDSKKFLKIMFSYNNKELIINETVPNRFSPKSPDKAHLNLHINSLELGDSAVYFCASSPLRRVNTGELFFGEGSRLTVL.

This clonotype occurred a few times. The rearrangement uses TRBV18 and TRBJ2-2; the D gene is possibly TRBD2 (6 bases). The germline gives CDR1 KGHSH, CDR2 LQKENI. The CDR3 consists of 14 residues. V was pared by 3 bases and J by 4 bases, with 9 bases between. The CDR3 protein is CASSPTAGTGELFF. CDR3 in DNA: TGTGCCAGCTCACCGACAGCGGGCACCGGGGAGCTGTTTTTT.

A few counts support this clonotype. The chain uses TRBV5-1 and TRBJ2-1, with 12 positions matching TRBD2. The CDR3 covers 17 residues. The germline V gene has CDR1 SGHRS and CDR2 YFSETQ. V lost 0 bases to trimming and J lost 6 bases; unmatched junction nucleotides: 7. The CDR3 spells CASSLGGTSGSGNEQFF. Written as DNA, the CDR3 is TGCGCCAGCAGCTTGGGGGGGACTAGCGGGTCCGGCAATGAGCAGTTCTTC. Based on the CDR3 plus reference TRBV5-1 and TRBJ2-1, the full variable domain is KAGVTQTPRYLIKTRGQQVTLSCSPISGHRSVSWYQQTPGQGLQFLFEYFSETQRNKGNFPGRFSGRQFSNSRSEMNVSTLELGDSALYLCASSLGGTSGSGNEQFFGPGTRLTVL.

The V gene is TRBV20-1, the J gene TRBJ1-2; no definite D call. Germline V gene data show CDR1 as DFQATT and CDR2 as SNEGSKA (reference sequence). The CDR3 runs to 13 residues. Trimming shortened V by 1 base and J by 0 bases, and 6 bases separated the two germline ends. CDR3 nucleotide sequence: TGCAGTGCTAGAGGTATCTCTAACTATGGCTACACCTTC. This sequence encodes CSARGISNYGYTF.

The CDR3 sequence is CASSLIGDAEAFF. CDR3 nucleotides: TGTGCCAGCAGCCTTATTGGGGACGCTGAAGCTTTCTTT. V usage is TRBV6-1 and J usage is TRBJ1-1, with a tentative D call TRBD1 (5 bases). Germline lookup yields CDR1 MNHNS and CDR2 SASEGT. The CDR3 extends over 13 amino acids. Trimming shortened V by 6 bases and J by 6 bases, and 14 bases separated the two germline ends.

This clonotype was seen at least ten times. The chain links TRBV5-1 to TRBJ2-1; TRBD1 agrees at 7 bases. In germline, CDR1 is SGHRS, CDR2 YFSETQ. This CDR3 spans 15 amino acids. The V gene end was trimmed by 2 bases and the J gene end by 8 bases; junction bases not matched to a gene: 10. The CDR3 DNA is TGCGCCAGCAGCTTAGGACAGGTGGCGAGGGATGAGCAGTTCTTC. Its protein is CASSLGQVARDEQFF.

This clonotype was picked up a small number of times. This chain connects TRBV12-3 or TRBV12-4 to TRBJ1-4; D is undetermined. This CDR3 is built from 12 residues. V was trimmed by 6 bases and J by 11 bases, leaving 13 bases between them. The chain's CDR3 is CASSRSNGKLFF. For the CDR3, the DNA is TGTGCCAGCAGCCGATCGAACGGGAAACTGTTTTTT.